A selection of T cell receptor beta chains follows, all from one sample in a study of siplizumab effects on memory and regulatory T cells. Sequencing used immunoSEQ multiplex PCR; TCRdb keeps in-frame clones, though not all of them. Of 100,000 to 110,000 clones listed, approximately 94% are singletons. The sequencing sample was made of non-Treg CD4+ T cells sorted from blood. All receptors derive from a human donor in good health. The CDR3 runs from the conserved cysteine through the conserved F or W. The order of the fields is D gene, clone size, V gene, J gene, CDR3 protein, CDR3 DNA. D genes are given only for firm matches. Clone sizes are given selectively: once, few, many, or a class where the clone is expanded.

d_gene: TRBD2
abundance: NA
v_gene: TRBV5-4
j_gene: TRBJ2-2
CDR3aa: CASSLGTSGTGELFF
CDR3nt: TGTGCCAGCAGCCTCGGGACTAGCGGAACCGGGGAGCTGTTTTTT

d_gene: NA
abundance: NA
v_gene: TRBV9
j_gene: TRBJ2-7
CDR3aa: CASSVGGSKVNEQYF
CDR3nt: TGTGCCAGCAGCGTAGGAGGGAGTAAGGTCAACGAGCAGTACTTC

d_gene: NA
abundance: NA
v_gene: TRBV6-5
j_gene: TRBJ1-1
CDR3aa: CASSYSQGQAFF
CDR3nt: TGTGCCAGCAGTTACTCGCAGGGGCAAGCTTTCTTT

d_gene: NA
abundance: NA
v_gene: TRBV5-4
j_gene: TRBJ2-5
CDR3aa: CASSLGGVAARFQETQYF
CDR3nt: TGTGCCAGCAGCTTGGGAGGCGTGGCAGCCCGATTCCAAGAGACCCAGTACTTC

d_gene: NA
abundance: NA
v_gene: TRBV6-6
j_gene: TRBJ1-6
CDR3aa: CASSYSGDYNSPLHF
CDR3nt: TGTGCCAGCAGTTACTCTGGGGACTATAATTCACCCCTCCACTTT

d_gene: TRBD1
abundance: NA
v_gene: TRBV28
j_gene: TRBJ2-5
CDR3aa: CASSLVGTDQETQYF
CDR3nt: TGTGCCAGCAGTTTAGTCGGGACAGACCAAGAGACCCAGTACTTC

d_gene: TRBD2
abundance: NA
v_gene: TRBV10-2
j_gene: TRBJ2-7
CDR3aa: CASSDRGTSGSYEQYF
CDR3nt: TGCGCCAGCAGTGACCGAGGGACTAGCGGGTCCTACGAGCAGTACTTC

d_gene: TRBD2
abundance: NA
v_gene: TRBV6-6
j_gene: TRBJ2-5
CDR3aa: CAAAGLAEETQYF
CDR3nt: TGTGCCGCAGCGGGACTAGCGGAAGAGACCCAGTACTTC

d_gene: TRBD1
abundance: NA
v_gene: TRBV4-1
j_gene: TRBJ2-3
CDR3aa: CASSQDRQGWAQYF
CDR3nt: TGCGCCAGCAGCCAAGACCGACAGGGGTGGGCGCAGTATTTT

d_gene: NA
abundance: NA
v_gene: TRBV6-5
j_gene: TRBJ1-2
CDR3aa: CASRRASLYGYTF
CDR3nt: TGTGCCAGCAGACGAGCAAGCCTCTATGGCTACACCTTC

d_gene: NA
abundance: NA
v_gene: TRBV18
j_gene: TRBJ1-5
CDR3aa: CASSPLYSRDNQPQHF
CDR3nt: TGTGCCAGCTCACCCCTTTATTCGAGGGATAATCAGCCCCAGCATTTT

d_gene: NA
abundance: NA
v_gene: TRBV11-2
j_gene: TRBJ2-1
CDR3aa: CASSPGVVNEQFF
CDR3nt: TGTGCCAGCAGCCCCGGGGTTGTCAATGAGCAGTTCTTC

d_gene: NA
abundance: NA
v_gene: TRBV5-4
j_gene: TRBJ1-1
CDR3aa: CASSLGLRGTEAFF
CDR3nt: TGTGCCAGCAGCTTGGGATTACGGGGGACTGAAGCTTTCTTT

d_gene: TRBD1
abundance: NA
v_gene: TRBV7-9
j_gene: TRBJ1-6
CDR3aa: CASSLRGGRGRSPLHF
CDR3nt: TGTGCCAGCAGCTTAAGAGGAGGCAGGGGGCGATCACCCCTCCACTTT

d_gene: NA
abundance: few
v_gene: TRBV25-1
j_gene: TRBJ1-5
CDR3aa: CASSEGNQPQHF
CDR3nt: TGTGCCAGCAGTGAGGGCAATCAGCCCCAGCATTTT

d_gene: NA
abundance: NA
v_gene: TRBV15
j_gene: TRBJ2-3
CDR3aa: CATSRDRAADTQYF
CDR3nt: TGTGCCACCAGCAGAGATAGGGCCGCAGATACGCAGTATTTT

d_gene: TRBD2
abundance: NA
v_gene: TRBV27
j_gene: TRBJ2-3
CDR3aa: CASSPGTSVTDTQYF
CDR3nt: TGTGCCAGCAGTCCCGGGACTAGCGTCACAGATACGCAGTATTTT

d_gene: TRBD2
abundance: NA
v_gene: TRBV9
j_gene: TRBJ2-3
CDR3aa: CASSVEIAGGVDTQYF
CDR3nt: TGTGCCAGCAGCGTTGAAATAGCGGGAGGGGTGGATACGCAGTATTTT

d_gene: NA
abundance: NA
v_gene: TRBV10-1
j_gene: TRBJ2-2
CDR3aa: CASRGTRDTGELFF
CDR3nt: TGCGCCAGCCGCGGGACTCGAGACACCGGGGAGCTGTTTTTT

d_gene: NA
abundance: NA
v_gene: TRBV7-8
j_gene: TRBJ2-3
CDR3aa: CASSLGWAAGNTQYF
CDR3nt: TGTGCCAGCAGCTTAGGGTGGGCCGCAGGGAATACGCAGTATTTT

d_gene: NA
abundance: NA
v_gene: TRBV7-2
j_gene: TRBJ1-3
CDR3aa: CASSSAGGAGNTIYF
CDR3nt: TGTGCCAGCAGCTCCGCTGGAGGCGCTGGAAACACCATATATTTT

d_gene: TRBD1
abundance: NA
v_gene: TRBV18
j_gene: TRBJ1-4
CDR3aa: CASSQGTVQEKLFF
CDR3nt: TGTGCCAGCTCACAGGGGACAGTCCAGGAAAAACTGTTTTTT

d_gene: TRBD2
abundance: NA
v_gene: TRBV7-2
j_gene: TRBJ2-3
CDR3aa: CASSLTSASTDTQYF
CDR3nt: TGTGCCAGCAGCTTGACTAGCGCAAGCACAGATACGCAGTATTTT

d_gene: TRBD2
abundance: NA
v_gene: TRBV19
j_gene: TRBJ2-1
CDR3aa: CASRMTSGRARNEQFF
CDR3nt: TGTGCCAGTAGGATGACTAGCGGGAGGGCCAGGAATGAGCAGTTCTTC

d_gene: TRBD2
abundance: NA
v_gene: TRBV5-4
j_gene: TRBJ2-3
CDR3aa: CASSFQKREGSDTQYF
CDR3nt: TGTGCCAGCAGCTTTCAGAAGCGGGAGGGTTCAGATACGCAGTATTTT

d_gene: NA
abundance: few
v_gene: TRBV1
j_gene: TRBJ2-7
CDR3aa: CTSSQDPCDPRSSYEQYF
CDR3nt: TGCACCAGCAGCCAAGATCCTTGTGATCCTCGGAGCTCCTACGAGCAGTACTTC

d_gene: NA
abundance: NA
v_gene: TRBV19
j_gene: TRBJ1-5
CDR3aa: CASSHPGPFGQPQHF
CDR3nt: TGTGCCAGTAGTCATCCGGGTCCTTTCGGTCAGCCCCAGCATTTT

d_gene: TRBD2
abundance: NA
v_gene: TRBV10-3
j_gene: TRBJ2-3
CDR3aa: CAIGSREGPPTDTQYF
CDR3nt: TGTGCCATCGGGAGTCGGGAGGGGCCCCCCACAGATACGCAGTATTTT

d_gene: NA
abundance: NA
v_gene: TRBV28
j_gene: TRBJ1-2
CDR3aa: CASSSGPRSYTF
CDR3nt: TGTGCCAGCAGTTCGGGCCCGAGGTCTTACACCTTC

d_gene: NA
abundance: NA
v_gene: TRBV6-1
j_gene: TRBJ2-7
CDR3aa: CASTPGYEQYF
CDR3nt: TGTGCCAGCACCCCCGGGTACGAGCAGTACTTC

d_gene: NA
abundance: NA
v_gene: TRBV5-1
j_gene: TRBJ1-3
CDR3aa: CASSIGQPSSGNTIYF
CDR3nt: TGCGCCAGCAGCATAGGACAGCCTTCCTCTGGAAACACCATATATTTT

d_gene: NA
abundance: NA
v_gene: TRBV28
j_gene: TRBJ2-7
CDR3aa: CASNQIPVSYEQYF
CDR3nt: TGTGCCAGCAACCAAATCCCTGTCTCCTACGAGCAGTACTTC

d_gene: NA
abundance: NA
v_gene: TRBV21-1
j_gene: TRBJ2-7
CDR3aa: CASSKASGASVSSYEQYF
CDR3nt: TGTGCCAGCAGCAAAGCCTCAGGGGCTTCGGTAAGTTCCTACGAGCAGTACTTC

d_gene: NA
abundance: NA
v_gene: TRBV2
j_gene: TRBJ1-6
CDR3aa: CASSVLGTNSPLHF
CDR3nt: TGTGCCAGCAGTGTATTAGGGACAAATTCACCCCTCCACTTT

d_gene: NA
abundance: NA
v_gene: TRBV27
j_gene: TRBJ1-3
CDR3aa: CASRVGSRNTIYF
CDR3nt: TGTGCCAGCAGGGTGGGTTCTCGAAACACCATATATTTT

d_gene: TRBD1
abundance: NA
v_gene: TRBV7-9
j_gene: TRBJ1-4
CDR3aa: CASSRTGDEKLFF
CDR3nt: TGTGCCAGCAGCCGGACAGGGGATGAAAAACTGTTTTTT

d_gene: NA
abundance: NA
v_gene: TRBV18
j_gene: TRBJ2-7
CDR3aa: CASSPNPGEQYF
CDR3nt: TGTGCCAGCTCACCAAACCCAGGCGAGCAGTACTTC

d_gene: NA
abundance: NA
v_gene: TRBV7-8
j_gene: TRBJ1-5
CDR3aa: CASSFREQQDQPQHF
CDR3nt: TGTGCCAGCAGCTTTAGGGAACAGCAAGATCAGCCCCAGCATTTT

d_gene: TRBD1
abundance: few
v_gene: TRBV18
j_gene: TRBJ1-5
CDR3aa: CASSPLGTGNNQPQHF
CDR3nt: TGTGCCAGCTCACCTCTGGGGACAGGGAACAATCAGCCCCAGCATTTT

d_gene: NA
abundance: once
v_gene: TRBV6-6
j_gene: TRBJ1-1
CDR3aa: CASSSPGGLNTEAFF
CDR3nt: TGTGCCAGCAGTTCCCCGGGCGGATTGAACACTGAAGCTTTCTTT

d_gene: NA
abundance: NA
v_gene: TRBV6-6
j_gene: TRBJ1-2
CDR3aa: CASSSSQTDSGYTF
CDR3nt: TGTGCCAGCAGTTCCTCTCAGACAGATTCAGGCTACACCTTC

d_gene: NA
abundance: NA
v_gene: TRBV7-8
j_gene: TRBJ2-3
CDR3aa: CASSLSTHTDTQYF
CDR3nt: TGTGCCAGCAGCTTAAGCACTCACACAGATACGCAGTATTTT

d_gene: NA
abundance: NA
v_gene: TRBV5-8
j_gene: TRBJ2-7
CDR3aa: CASSLGRWDEQYF
CDR3nt: TGTGCCAGCAGCTTGGGGCGTTGGGACGAGCAGTACTTC

d_gene: NA
abundance: once
v_gene: TRBV5-4
j_gene: TRBJ2-3
CDR3aa: CASSLSAAASTDTQYF
CDR3nt: TGTGCCAGCAGCTTGAGTGCGGCTGCTAGCACAGATACGCAGTATTTT

d_gene: NA
abundance: NA
v_gene: TRBV11-2
j_gene: TRBJ2-3
CDR3aa: CASSPSTDTQYF
CDR3nt: TGTGCCAGCAGCCCTAGCACAGATACGCAGTATTTT

d_gene: TRBD2
abundance: NA
v_gene: TRBV27
j_gene: TRBJ2-6
CDR3aa: CASSLEMPGGPSGANVLTF
CDR3nt: TGTGCCAGCAGTTTAGAGATGCCGGGAGGGCCGTCTGGGGCCAACGTCCTGACTTTC

d_gene: NA
abundance: once
v_gene: TRBV7-2
j_gene: TRBJ2-7
CDR3aa: CASSTQGGLTYEQYF
CDR3nt: TGTGCCAGCAGCACACAGGGCGGACTTACCTACGAGCAGTACTTC

d_gene: TRBD1
abundance: NA
v_gene: TRBV5-1
j_gene: TRBJ1-1
CDR3aa: CASSTPGTAPEAFF
CDR3nt: TGCGCCAGCAGCACTCCCGGGACAGCCCCTGAAGCTTTCTTT

d_gene: NA
abundance: NA
v_gene: TRBV30
j_gene: TRBJ2-3
CDR3aa: CAWARDRSTDTQYF
CDR3nt: TGTGCCTGGGCGAGGGACCGTAGCACAGATACGCAGTATTTT